This paragraph reports one TCR beta chain. Its specificity is unknown. A second PCR of 7 to 11 cycles used a sample-barcoded 5' primer and a J-beta primer mix. TCRdb independently ran MiXCR on the 5' RACE reads; one entry per CDR3 protein. The data contain around 900,000 distinct CDR3 sequences, around 54% of them seen just once; the ten biggest clones take up about a fifth. Per the germline V gene, CDR1 is LGHDT and CDR2 is YNNKEL (reference sequence). CDR3 length: 14 amino acids. The V segment lost 1 base and the J segment 11 bases; nucleotides outside the gene matches: 2. The entry originates in a study of blood T cells in healthy people across ages. Researchers isolated at least 6.5 million PBMCs per sample. Study-level points and caveats: Higher diversity, along with more naive CD4+ cells, distinguished long-lived donors from aged donors. Roughly linear age-related decline in beta diversity appeared, significant by age about 40.

This sequence was found in a woman aged 55-70 years in good health. The sequencing input was blood. The chain uses TRBV3-1 and TRBJ1-6; 10 bases are shared with TRBD1. In DNA form, the CDR3 reads TGTGCCAGCAGCCAAGTGGACAGGGGGGCACCCCTCCACTTT. This translates into CASSQVDRGAPLHF.